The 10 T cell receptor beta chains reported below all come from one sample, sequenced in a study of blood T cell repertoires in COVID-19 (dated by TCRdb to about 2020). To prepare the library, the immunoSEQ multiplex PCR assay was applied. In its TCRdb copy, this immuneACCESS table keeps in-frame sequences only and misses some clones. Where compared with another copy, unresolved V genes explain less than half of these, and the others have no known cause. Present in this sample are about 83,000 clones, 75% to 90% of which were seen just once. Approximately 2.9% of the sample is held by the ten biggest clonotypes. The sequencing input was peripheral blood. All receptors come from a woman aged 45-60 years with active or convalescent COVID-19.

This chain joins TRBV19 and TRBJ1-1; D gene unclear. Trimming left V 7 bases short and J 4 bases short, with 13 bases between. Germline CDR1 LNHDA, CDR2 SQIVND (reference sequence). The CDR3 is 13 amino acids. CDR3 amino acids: CASTPLVTTEAFF. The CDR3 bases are TGTGCCAGTACCCCATTAGTTACCACTGAAGCTTTCTTT.

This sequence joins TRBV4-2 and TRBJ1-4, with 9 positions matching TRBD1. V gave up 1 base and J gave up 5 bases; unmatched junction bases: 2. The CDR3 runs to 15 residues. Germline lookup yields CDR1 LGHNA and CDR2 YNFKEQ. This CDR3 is CASSQGDRENEKLFF. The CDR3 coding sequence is TGTGCCAGCAGCCAAGGGGACAGGGAAAATGAAAAACTGTTTTTT.

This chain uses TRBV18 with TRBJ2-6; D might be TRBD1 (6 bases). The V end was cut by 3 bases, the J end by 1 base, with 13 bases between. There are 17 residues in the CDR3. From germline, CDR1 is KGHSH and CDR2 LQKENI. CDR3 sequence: CASSPRQALSGANVLTF. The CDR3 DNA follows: TGTGCCAGCTCACCTAGACAGGCGCTATCTGGGGCCAACGTCCTGACTTTC.

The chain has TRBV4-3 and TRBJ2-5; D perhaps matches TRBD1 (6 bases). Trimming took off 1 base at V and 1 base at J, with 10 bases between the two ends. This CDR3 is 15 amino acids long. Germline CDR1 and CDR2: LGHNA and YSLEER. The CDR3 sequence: CASSQGTGSQETQYF. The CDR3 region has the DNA TGCGCCAGCAGCCAAGGAACAGGGTCCCAAGAGACCCAGTACTTC.

CDR3 in amino acids: CASSLAAGGGYNEQFF. The CDR3 nucleotides are TGTGCCAGCAGCTTAGCGGCGGGGGGAGGCTACAATGAGCAGTTCTTC. The V and J genes are TRBV7-2 and TRBJ2-1; the match to TRBD2 covers 8 bases. CDR1 is SGHTA, CDR2 FQGNSA, per germline. The CDR3 sequence is 16 residues long. The ends lost 0 bases at V and 3 bases at J; junction bases unmatched: 4.

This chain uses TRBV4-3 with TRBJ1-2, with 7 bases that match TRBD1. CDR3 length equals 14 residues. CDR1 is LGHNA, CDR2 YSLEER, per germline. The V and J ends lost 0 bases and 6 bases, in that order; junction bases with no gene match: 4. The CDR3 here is CASSQEDRDDGYTF. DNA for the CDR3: TGCGCCAGCAGCCAAGAAGACAGGGACGATGGCTACACCTTC.

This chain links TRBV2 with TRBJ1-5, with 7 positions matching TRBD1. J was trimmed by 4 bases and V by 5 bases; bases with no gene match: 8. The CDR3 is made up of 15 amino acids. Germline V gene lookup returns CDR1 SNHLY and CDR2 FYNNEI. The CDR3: CASSPGGRGNQPQHF. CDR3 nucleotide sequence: TGTGCCAGCAGTCCAGGGGGTAGGGGGAATCAGCCCCAGCATTTT.

For the CDR3, the DNA is TGTGCCAGTAGTGTGGACAGGGCTCTTTACTATGGCTACACCTTC. Amino acids: CASSVDRALYYGYTF. The chain joins TRBV19 to TRBJ1-2; 8 bases align to TRBD1. The CDR3 consists of 15 residues. Germline CDR1 and CDR2: LNHDA and SQIVND (reference sequence). V lost 5 bases and J lost 3; bases outside the gene matches: 8.

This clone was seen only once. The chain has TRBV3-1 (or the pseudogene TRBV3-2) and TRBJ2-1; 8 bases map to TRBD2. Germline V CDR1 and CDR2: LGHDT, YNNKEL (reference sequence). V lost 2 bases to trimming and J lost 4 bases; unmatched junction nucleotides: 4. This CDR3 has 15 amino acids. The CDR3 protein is CASSQRAGGYNEQFF. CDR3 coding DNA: TGTGCCAGCAGCCAACGGGCGGGGGGTTACAATGAGCAGTTCTTC.

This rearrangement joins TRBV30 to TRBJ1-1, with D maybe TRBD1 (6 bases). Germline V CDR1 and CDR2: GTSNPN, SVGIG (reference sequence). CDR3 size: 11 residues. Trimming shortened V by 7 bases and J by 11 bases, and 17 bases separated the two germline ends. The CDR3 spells CASDLLRGAFF. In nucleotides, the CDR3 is TGTGCCTCCGACCTCCTAAGGGGGGCTTTCTTT.